This T cell receptor (beta chain) appears in the sequencing data of a study of T cell responses to AZD1222 COVID-19 vaccine. Findings of the study overall: Clonal diversity may have been underestimated, and the donors were mostly white British, with more females than males. Regions 160-218 and 743-854 dominated among vaccine-associated CD4 TCRs spanning spike. Two AZD1222 doses significantly raised spike-specific TCR breadth and depth over controls. There were repertoire samples only from the period after the peak T cell response.

The CDR3 runs 13 residues. V was shortened by 6 bases and J by 7 bases, with 13 bases between the two germline ends. As to this clone: Antigen: not known.

TCRdb keeps only in-frame clones here, not all; method: immunoSEQ multiplex PCR. The sample contains over 75,000 clones, 80% to 90% of which appear only once. The receptor was derived from an adult in good health. V is TRBV12-3 or TRBV12-4 and J is TRBJ2-1; no firm D call. The starting material was peripheral blood, obtained on day 0 of AZD1222 vaccination. Here the CDR3 reads CASRSLGLNEQFF. For the CDR3, the DNA is TGTGCCAGCAGATCCCTAGGGTTGAATGAGCAGTTCTTC.